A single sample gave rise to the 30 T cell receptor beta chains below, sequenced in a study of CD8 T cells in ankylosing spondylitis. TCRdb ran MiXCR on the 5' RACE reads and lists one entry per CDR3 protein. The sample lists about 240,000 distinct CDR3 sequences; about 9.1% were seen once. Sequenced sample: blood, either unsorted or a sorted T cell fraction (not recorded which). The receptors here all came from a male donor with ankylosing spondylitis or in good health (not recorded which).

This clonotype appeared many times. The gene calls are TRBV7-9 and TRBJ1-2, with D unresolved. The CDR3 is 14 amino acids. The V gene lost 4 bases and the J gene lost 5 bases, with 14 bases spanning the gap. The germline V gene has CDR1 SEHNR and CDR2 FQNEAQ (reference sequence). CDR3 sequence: CASSSPRPGYGYTF. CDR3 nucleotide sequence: TGTGCCAGCAGCTCCCCCCGACCGGGGTATGGCTACACCTTC.

The CDR3 protein is CASSLVQAEAFF. The DNA of the CDR3 is TGTGCCAGCAGTTTAGTTCAGGCGGAAGCTTTCTTT. This chain uses TRBV12-3 or TRBV12-4 with TRBJ1-1; no reliable D call. The CDR3 covers 12 residues. Trimming removed 1 base at V and 8 bases at J, with 8 bases between.

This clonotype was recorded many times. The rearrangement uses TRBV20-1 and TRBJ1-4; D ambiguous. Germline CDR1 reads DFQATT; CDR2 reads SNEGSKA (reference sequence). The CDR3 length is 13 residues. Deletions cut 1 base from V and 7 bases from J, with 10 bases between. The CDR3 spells CSARAEASEKLFF. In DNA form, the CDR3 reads TGCAGTGCTAGAGCCGAAGCGAGTGAAAAACTGTTTTTT.

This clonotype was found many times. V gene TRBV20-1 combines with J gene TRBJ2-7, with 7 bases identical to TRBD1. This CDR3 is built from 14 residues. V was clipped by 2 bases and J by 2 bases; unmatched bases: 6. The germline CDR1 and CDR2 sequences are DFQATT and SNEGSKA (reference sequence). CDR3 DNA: TGCAGTGCTAGAATGAGGGGGCGACCCTACGAGCAGTACTTC. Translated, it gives CSARMRGRPYEQYF.

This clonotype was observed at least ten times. In DNA, the CDR3 is TGCAGTGCTTTTACCCCAAGGGACAGCCTCTACGAGCAGTACTTC. Its translation: CSAFTPRDSLYEQYF. V is TRBV20-1 and J is TRBJ2-7; 7 nucleotides align to TRBD1. V dropped 5 bases and J dropped 3; count of bases not matched to a gene: 13. Germline assignment: CDR1 DFQATT and CDR2 SNEGSKA (reference sequence). The CDR3 sequence is 15 residues long.

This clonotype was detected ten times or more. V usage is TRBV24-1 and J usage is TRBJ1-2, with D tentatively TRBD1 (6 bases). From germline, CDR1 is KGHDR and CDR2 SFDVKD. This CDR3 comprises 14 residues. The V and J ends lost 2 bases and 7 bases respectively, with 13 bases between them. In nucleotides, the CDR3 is TGTGCCACCAGTGATTCCCAGGGGTACGGTGGCTACACCTTC. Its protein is CATSDSQGYGGYTF.

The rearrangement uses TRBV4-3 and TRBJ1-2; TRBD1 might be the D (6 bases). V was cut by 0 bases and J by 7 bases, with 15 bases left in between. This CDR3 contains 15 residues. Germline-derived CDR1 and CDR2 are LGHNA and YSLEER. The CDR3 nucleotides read TGCGCCAGCAGCCAAGATGGCGAGGGGGAAGGTGGCTACACCTTC. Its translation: CASSQDGEGEGGYTF.

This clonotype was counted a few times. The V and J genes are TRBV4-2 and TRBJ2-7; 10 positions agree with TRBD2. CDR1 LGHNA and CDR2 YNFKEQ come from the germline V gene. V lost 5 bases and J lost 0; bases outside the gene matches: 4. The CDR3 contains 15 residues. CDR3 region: CASSLPSGSSYEQYF. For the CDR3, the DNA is TGTGCCAGCAGCTTACCTAGCGGGAGCTCCTACGAGCAGTACTTC.

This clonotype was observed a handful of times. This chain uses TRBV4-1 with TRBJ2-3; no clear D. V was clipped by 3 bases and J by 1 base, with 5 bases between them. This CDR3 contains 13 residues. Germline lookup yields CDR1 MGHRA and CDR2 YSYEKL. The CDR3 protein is CASSQQGTDTQYF. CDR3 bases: TGCGCCAGCAGCCAGCAGGGCACAGATACGCAGTATTTT.

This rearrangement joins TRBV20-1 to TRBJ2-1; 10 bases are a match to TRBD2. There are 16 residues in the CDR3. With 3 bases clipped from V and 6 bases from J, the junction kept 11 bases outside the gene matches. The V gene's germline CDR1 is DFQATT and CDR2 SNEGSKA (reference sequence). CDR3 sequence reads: CSARSPGTSVSNEQFF. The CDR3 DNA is TGCAGTGCTAGGTCCCCCGGGACTAGCGTAAGCAATGAGCAGTTCTTC.

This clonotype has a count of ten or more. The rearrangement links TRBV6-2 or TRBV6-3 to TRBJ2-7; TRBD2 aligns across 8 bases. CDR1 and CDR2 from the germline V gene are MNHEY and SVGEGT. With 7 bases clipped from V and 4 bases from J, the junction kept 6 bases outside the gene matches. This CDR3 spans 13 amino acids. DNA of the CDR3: TGTGCCAGCACCACCGGGACTAGGTACGAGCAGTACTTC. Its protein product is CASTTGTRYEQYF.

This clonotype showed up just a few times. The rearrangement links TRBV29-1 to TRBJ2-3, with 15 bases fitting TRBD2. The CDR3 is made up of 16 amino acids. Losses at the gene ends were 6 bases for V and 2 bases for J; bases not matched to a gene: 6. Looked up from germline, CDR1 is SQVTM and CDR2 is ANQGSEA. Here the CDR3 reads CSVGGLAGGSTDTQYF. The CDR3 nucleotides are TGCAGCGTGGGGGGACTAGCGGGAGGATCCACAGATACGCAGTATTTT.

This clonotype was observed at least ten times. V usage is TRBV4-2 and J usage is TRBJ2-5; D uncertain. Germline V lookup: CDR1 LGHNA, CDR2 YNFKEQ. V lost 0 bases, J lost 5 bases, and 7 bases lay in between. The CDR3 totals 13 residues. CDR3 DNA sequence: TGTGCCAGCAGCCAAGAAGGAAGCGAGACCCAGTACTTC. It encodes CASSQEGSETQYF.

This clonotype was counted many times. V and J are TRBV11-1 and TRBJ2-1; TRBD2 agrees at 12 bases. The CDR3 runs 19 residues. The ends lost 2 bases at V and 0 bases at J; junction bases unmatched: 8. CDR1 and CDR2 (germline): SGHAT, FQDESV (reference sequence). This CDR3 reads CASSLTGASGRASYNEQFF. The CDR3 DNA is TGTGCCAGCAGCTTAACAGGGGCTAGCGGGAGGGCCTCCTACAATGAGCAGTTCTTC. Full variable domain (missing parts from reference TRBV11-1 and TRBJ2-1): EAEVAQSPRYKITEKSQAVAFWCDPISGHATLYWYRQILGQGPELLVQFQDESVVDDSQLPKDRFSAERLKGVDSTLKIQPAELGDSAMYLCASSLTGASGRASYNEQFFGPGTRLTVL.

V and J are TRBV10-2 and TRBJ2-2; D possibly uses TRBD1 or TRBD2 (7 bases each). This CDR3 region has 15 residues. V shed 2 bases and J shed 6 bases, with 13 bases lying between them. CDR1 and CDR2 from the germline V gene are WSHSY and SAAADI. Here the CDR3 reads CASSEQGGSAGELFF. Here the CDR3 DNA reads TGCGCCAGCAGTGAGCAGGGGGGGTCCGCCGGGGAGCTGTTTTTT.

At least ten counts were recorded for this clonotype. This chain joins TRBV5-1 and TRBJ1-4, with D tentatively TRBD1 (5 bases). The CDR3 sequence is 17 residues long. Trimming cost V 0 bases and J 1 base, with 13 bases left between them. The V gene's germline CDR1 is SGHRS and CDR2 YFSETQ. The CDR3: CASSLDGVGGTNEKLFF. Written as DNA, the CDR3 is TGCGCCAGCAGCTTGGACGGTGTGGGGGGAACTAATGAAAAACTGTTTTTT.

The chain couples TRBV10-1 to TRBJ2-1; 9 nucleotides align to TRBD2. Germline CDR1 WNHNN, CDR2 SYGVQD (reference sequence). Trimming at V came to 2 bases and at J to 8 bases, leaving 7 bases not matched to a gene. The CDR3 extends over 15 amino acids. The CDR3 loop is CASSEAGGPRDEQFF. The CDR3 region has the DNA TGCGCCAGCAGTGAGGCGGGAGGGCCCAGGGATGAGCAGTTCTTC.

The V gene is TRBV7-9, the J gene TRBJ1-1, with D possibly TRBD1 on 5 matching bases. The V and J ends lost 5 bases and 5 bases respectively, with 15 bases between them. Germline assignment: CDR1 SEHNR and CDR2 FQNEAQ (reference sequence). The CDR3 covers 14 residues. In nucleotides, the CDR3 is TGTGCCAGCAGCCCACTGGGGCGAAAGACTGAAGCTTTCTTT. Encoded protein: CASSPLGRKTEAFF.

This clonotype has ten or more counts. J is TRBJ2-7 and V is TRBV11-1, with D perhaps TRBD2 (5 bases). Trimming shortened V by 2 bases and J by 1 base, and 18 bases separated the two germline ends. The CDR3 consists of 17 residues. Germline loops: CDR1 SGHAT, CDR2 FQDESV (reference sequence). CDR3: CASSLTADIFSSYEQYF. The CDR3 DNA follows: TGTGCCAGCAGCTTAACAGCGGATATTTTTTCTTCCTACGAGCAGTACTTC.

In DNA form, the CDR3 reads TGTGCCAGCAGCTATTCAGGACTAGCGGTTACCTCGAACACCGGGGAGCTGTTTTTT. Translation gives CASSYSGLAVTSNTGELFF. The chain employs TRBV11-2 and TRBJ2-2; 10 bases match TRBD2. J was trimmed by 0 bases and V by 4 bases; bases with no gene match: 11. Germline CDR1 SGHAT, CDR2 FQNNGV. The CDR3 spans 19 residues.

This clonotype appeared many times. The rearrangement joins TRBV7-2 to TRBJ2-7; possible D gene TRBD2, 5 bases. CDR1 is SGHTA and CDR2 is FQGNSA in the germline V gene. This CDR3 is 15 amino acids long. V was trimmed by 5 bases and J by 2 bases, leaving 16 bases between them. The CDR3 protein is CASSPSGGFTYEQYF. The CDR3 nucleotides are TGTGCCAGCAGCCCTTCTGGAGGCTTTACCTACGAGCAGTACTTC. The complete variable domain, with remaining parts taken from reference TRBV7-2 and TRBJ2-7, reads GAGVSQSPSNKVTEKGKDVELRCDPISGHTALYWYRQSLGQGLEFLIYFQGNSAPDKSGLPSDRFSAERTGGSVSTLTIQRTQQEDSAVYLCASSPSGGFTYEQYFGPGTRLTVT.

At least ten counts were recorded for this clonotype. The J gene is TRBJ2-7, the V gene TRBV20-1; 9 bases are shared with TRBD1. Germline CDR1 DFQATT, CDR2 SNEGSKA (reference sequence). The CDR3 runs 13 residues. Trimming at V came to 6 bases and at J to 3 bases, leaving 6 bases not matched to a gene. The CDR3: CSAPGQGNYEQYF. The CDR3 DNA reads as TGCAGTGCCCCGGGACAGGGAAACTACGAGCAGTACTTC.

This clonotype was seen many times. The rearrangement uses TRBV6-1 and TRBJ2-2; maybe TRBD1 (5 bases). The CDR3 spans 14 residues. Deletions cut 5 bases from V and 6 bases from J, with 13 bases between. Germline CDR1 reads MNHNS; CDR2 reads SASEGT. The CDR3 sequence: CASSRSQGSGELFF. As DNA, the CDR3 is TGTGCCAGCAGTCGATCTCAGGGTTCCGGGGAGCTGTTTTTT.

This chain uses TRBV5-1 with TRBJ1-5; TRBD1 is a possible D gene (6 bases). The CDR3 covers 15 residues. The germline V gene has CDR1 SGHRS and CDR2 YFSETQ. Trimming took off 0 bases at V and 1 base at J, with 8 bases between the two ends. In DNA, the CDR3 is TGCGCCAGCAGCTTGGGTGGACAGAGCAATCAGCCCCAGCATTTT. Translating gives CASSLGGQSNQPQHF.

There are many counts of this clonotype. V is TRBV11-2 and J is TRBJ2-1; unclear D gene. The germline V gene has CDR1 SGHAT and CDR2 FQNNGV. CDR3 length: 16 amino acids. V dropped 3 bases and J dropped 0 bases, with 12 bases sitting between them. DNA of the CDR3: TGTGCCAGCAGCTTCCAGCCCCCGAGCTCCTACAATGAGCAGTTCTTC. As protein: CASSFQPPSSYNEQFF.

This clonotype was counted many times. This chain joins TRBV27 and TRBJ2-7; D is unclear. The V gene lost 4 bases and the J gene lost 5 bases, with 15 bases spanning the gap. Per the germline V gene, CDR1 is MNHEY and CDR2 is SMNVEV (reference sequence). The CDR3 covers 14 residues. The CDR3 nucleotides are TGTGCCAGCAGTTCCCGCCTTGGATTCCACGAGCAGTACTTC. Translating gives CASSSRLGFHEQYF.

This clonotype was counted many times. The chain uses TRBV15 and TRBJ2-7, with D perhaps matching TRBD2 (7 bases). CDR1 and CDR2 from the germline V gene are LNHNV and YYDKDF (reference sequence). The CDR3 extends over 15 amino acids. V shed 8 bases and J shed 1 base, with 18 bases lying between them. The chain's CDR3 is CATRDTGRDSYEQYF. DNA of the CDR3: TGTGCCACCCGAGACACAGGGAGGGATTCCTACGAGCAGTACTTC. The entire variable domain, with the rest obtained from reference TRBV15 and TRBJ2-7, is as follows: DAMVIQNPRYQVTQFGKPVTLSCSQTLNHNVMYWYQQKSSQAPKLLFHYYDKDFNNEADTPDNFQSRRPNTSFCFLDIRSPGLGDTAMYLCATRDTGRDSYEQYFGPGTRLTVT.

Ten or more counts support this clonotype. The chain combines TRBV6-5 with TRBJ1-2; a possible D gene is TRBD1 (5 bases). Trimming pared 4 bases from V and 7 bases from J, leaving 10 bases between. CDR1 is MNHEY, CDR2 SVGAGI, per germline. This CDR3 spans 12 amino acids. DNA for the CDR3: TGTGCCAGCAGTTCCACCGGGGGTGGCTACACCTTC. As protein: CASSSTGGGYTF.

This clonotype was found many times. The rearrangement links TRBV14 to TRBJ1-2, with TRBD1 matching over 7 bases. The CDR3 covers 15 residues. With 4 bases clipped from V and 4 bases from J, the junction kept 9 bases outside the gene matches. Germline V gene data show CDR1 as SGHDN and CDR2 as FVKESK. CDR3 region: CASSLAGGTLYGYTF. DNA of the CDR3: TGTGCCAGCAGCCTAGCAGGGGGTACTCTCTATGGCTACACCTTC.

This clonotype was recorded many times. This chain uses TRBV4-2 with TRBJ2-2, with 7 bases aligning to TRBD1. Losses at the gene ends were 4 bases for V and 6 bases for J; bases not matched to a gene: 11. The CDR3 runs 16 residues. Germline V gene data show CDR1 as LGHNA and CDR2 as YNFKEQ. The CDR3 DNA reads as TGTGCCAGCAGCCCCTACGGACAGGCTGGGTCCGGGGAGCTGTTTTTT. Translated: CASSPYGQAGSGELFF.